Below are 28 T cell receptor beta chains sequenced from a single sample in a study of a mutant IDH1 vaccine in newly diagnosed glioma. As for time point: baseline, week 1 (first vaccination visit). Treatment indicated: pre-vaccination baseline after standard-of-care therapy. Using immunoSEQ multiplex PCR, the repertoire was profiled, and TCRdb retains in-frame clones only, with some absent. The repertoire holds some 59,000 clones, around 80% seen once, with around 18% in the top ten. The sequencing used PBMCs, collected from a glioma patient treated with radiotherapy, temozolomide or both. The receptors originated from a man aged 18 to 29 with glioma.

This clone has only a few counts. The rearrangement uses TRBV19 and TRBJ1-1; maybe TRBD1 (6 bases). The CDR3 spans 16 residues. Trimming took off 4 bases at V and 0 bases at J, with 15 bases between the two ends. Germline lookup yields CDR1 LNHDA and CDR2 SQIVND (reference sequence). CDR3 sequence (DNA): TGTGCCAGTAGTAGGGGGGGGCCGATAATGAACACTGAAGCTTTCTTT. Translation gives CASSRGGPIMNTEAFF.

This clone was counted once. The CDR3 region is CASSPSREDGGPLPEETQYF. The CDR3 DNA is TGTGCCAGCTCACCTTCCCGGGAGGACGGAGGTCCCCTTCCCGAAGAGACCCAGTACTTC. The chain links TRBV18 to TRBJ2-5, with TRBD2 identical over 7 bases. Trimming at V came to 3 bases and at J to 3 bases, leaving 22 bases not matched to a gene. Per the germline V gene, CDR1 is KGHSH and CDR2 is LQKENI. The CDR3 has 20 residues.

The chain uses TRBV6-5 and TRBJ1-1; D gene unclear. CDR3 size: 12 residues. Germline CDR1 reads MNHEY; CDR2 reads SVGAGI. The V end was cut by 3 bases, the J end by 11 bases, with 13 bases between. The CDR3 spells CASSYDRVSAFF. CDR3 DNA: TGTGCCAGCAGTTATGACCGGGTAAGCGCTTTCTTT.

The CDR3 is CASSSVGLGYTF. CDR3 coding DNA: TGTGCCAGCAGCTCCGTAGGGTTAGGCTACACCTTC. This rearrangement joins TRBV6-5 to TRBJ1-2; D is unresolved. The germline CDR1 and CDR2 sequences are MNHEY and SVGAGI. The CDR3 totals 12 residues. Trimming took off 6 bases at V and 8 bases at J, with 13 bases between the two ends.

This sequence joins TRBV30 and TRBJ2-4, with 8 bases fitting TRBD2. The CDR3 consists of 15 residues. J gave up 6 bases and V 3 bases, and 10 bases lay outside the gene matches. Germline CDR1 is GTSNPN and CDR2 is SVGIG (reference sequence). This chain's CDR3 is CAWRGSGSGGNIQYF. CDR3 in DNA: TGTGCCTGGAGGGGGAGCGGGAGTGGAGGAAACATTCAGTACTTC. The full variable domain, completed using reference TRBV30 and TRBJ2-4, is SQTIHQWPATLVQPVGSPLSLECTVEGTSNPNLYWYRQAAGRGLQLLFYSVGIGQISSEVPQNLSASRPQDRQFILSSKKLLLSDSGFYLCAWRGSGSGGNIQYFGAGTRLSVL.

CDR3 sequence (DNA): TGTGCCAGCAGCTTGGTCGGGCCACTAGCTAACTATGGCTACACCTTC. Amino acid sequence: CASSLVGPLANYGYTF. The chain couples TRBV5-8 to TRBJ1-2; D is unclear. The germline V gene has CDR1 SGHTS and CDR2 YDEGEE. This CDR3 region has 16 residues. Trimming took 0 bases from V and 0 from J, leaving 12 bases between them.

This clone was picked up one time. The chain has TRBV4-2 and TRBJ2-7; 13 bases are shared with TRBD2. V lost 3 bases and J lost 2; bases outside the gene matches: 1. Germline loops: CDR1 LGHNA, CDR2 YNFKEQ. The CDR3 sequence is 15 residues long. The CDR3 sequence: CASSHGTSGAYEQYF. CDR3 DNA sequence: TGTGCCAGCAGCCACGGGACTAGCGGGGCCTACGAGCAGTACTTC.

The chain joins TRBV6-5 to TRBJ1-2; D unclear. Per the germline V gene, CDR1 is MNHEY and CDR2 is SVGAGI. This CDR3 comprises 14 residues. Trimming cost V 7 bases and J 3 bases, with 15 bases left between them. The CDR3 nucleotides read TGTGCCAGCAAACCACAGAGACGGGACTATGGCTACACCTTC. This gives the protein CASKPQRRDYGYTF.

The rearrangement links TRBV5-1 to TRBJ2-7, with D perhaps assigned TRBD1 or TRBD2 (6 bases each). CDR1 is SGHRS and CDR2 is YFSETQ in the germline V gene. The CDR3 is made up of 13 amino acids. Trimming took off 2 bases at V and 2 bases at J, with 8 bases between the two ends. The CDR3 spells CASSFGGPYEQYF. Here the CDR3 DNA reads TGCGCCAGCAGCTTTGGGGGGCCCTACGAGCAGTACTTC.

The V gene is TRBV4-1, the J gene TRBJ1-2; 7 bases match TRBD1. CDR1 and CDR2 (germline): MGHRA, YSYEKL. With V trimmed by 2 bases and J by 8 bases, 2 bases remained unmatched. The CDR3 covers 12 residues. This chain's CDR3 is CASSQLTGGYTF. The CDR3 DNA reads as TGCGCCAGCAGCCAATTGACAGGGGGCTACACCTTC.

V gene TRBV30 combines with J gene TRBJ1-2; no definite D call. This CDR3 is built from 16 residues. The V gene's germline CDR1 is GTSNPN and CDR2 SVGIG (reference sequence). V was shortened by 2 bases and J by 2 bases, with 18 bases between the two germline ends. DNA for the CDR3: TGTGCCTGGAGTCTCCAGCCTACAGTGACAAACTATGGCTACACCTTC. Its protein product is CAWSLQPTVTNYGYTF.

The chain combines TRBV6-5 with TRBJ2-7, with D uncertain. Germline V lookup: CDR1 MNHEY, CDR2 SVGAGI. The CDR3 length is 11 residues. V was trimmed by 8 bases and J by 4 bases, leaving 9 bases between them. CDR3 in DNA: TGTGCCAGCGGGTTCCGTTACGAGCAGTACTTC. Translating gives CASGFRYEQYF.

The rearrangement links TRBV18 to TRBJ1-4; D call uncertain. The V end was cut by 3 bases, the J end by 0 bases, with 5 bases between. The CDR3 loop spans 14 amino acids. The germline gives CDR1 KGHSH, CDR2 LQKENI. CDR3 nucleotides: TGTGCCAGCTCACCGGGATCAACTAATGAAAAACTGTTTTTT. Translation gives CASSPGSTNEKLFF. Drawing the rest from reference TRBV18 and TRBJ1-4, the complete variable domain is NAGVMQNPRHLVRRRGQEARLRCSPMKGHSHVYWYRQLPEEGLKFMVYLQKENIIDESGMPKERFSAEFPKEGPSILRIQQVVRGDSAAYFCASSPGSTNEKLFFGSGTQLSVL.

V gene TRBV2 combines with J gene TRBJ1-2; TRBD1 aligns across 9 bases. With 4 bases clipped from V and 4 bases from J, the junction kept 16 bases outside the gene matches. This CDR3 contains 18 residues. Per germline, CDR1 SNHLY and CDR2 FYNNEI. The CDR3 spells CASSAPRTGTGTIYGYTF. Written as DNA, the CDR3 is TGTGCCAGCAGTGCCCCCCGAACCGGGACAGGGACTATCTATGGCTACACCTTC.

The chain carries TRBV4-2 and TRBJ1-1, with TRBD1 matching over 12 bases. Germline V lookup: CDR1 LGHNA, CDR2 YNFKEQ. Trimming removed 1 base from V and 2 bases from J; junction bases left unmatched: 5. This CDR3 region has 17 residues. CDR3 sequence: CASSQASGQGANTEAFF. The CDR3 DNA sequence: TGTGCCAGCAGCCAAGCTTCGGGACAGGGGGCCAACACTGAAGCTTTCTTT.

V is TRBV7-8 and J is TRBJ2-1; 12 bases agree with TRBD2. Trimming cost V 2 bases and J 5 bases; bases outside gene matches: 1. Germline CDR1 is SGHVS and CDR2 is FQNEAQ. The CDR3 is 15 amino acids. The CDR3 loop reads CASSLRLAGDNEQFF. CDR3 in DNA: TGTGCCAGCAGCTTAAGACTAGCGGGGGACAATGAGCAGTTCTTC.

The CDR3 sequence: CASSLALRGTEAFF. The CDR3 coding sequence is TGTGCCAGCAGCTTAGCGCTACGGGGAACTGAAGCTTTCTTT. The genes are TRBV7-8 and TRBJ1-1, with D unclear. V was clipped by 0 bases and J by 5 bases, with 10 bases between them. Germline V gives CDR1 SGHVS, CDR2 FQNEAQ. CDR3 length equals 14 residues.

CDR3 loop: CASSQVEGPNQPQHF. CDR3 sequence (DNA): TGCGCCAGCAGCCAAGTGGAGGGGCCTAATCAGCCCCAGCATTTT. This chain joins TRBV4-3 and TRBJ1-5; D perhaps matches TRBD1 (5 bases). The CDR3 is 15 residues long. Germline V gene lookup returns CDR1 LGHNA and CDR2 YSLEER. V was shortened by 1 base and J by 4 bases, with 11 bases between the two germline ends.

The chain combines TRBV5-3 with TRBJ2-7; 7 bases align to TRBD2. TRBV5-3 is filed as an ORF, its function uncertain. This CDR3 is 18 amino acids long. V was clipped by 4 bases and J by 2 bases; unmatched bases: 18. Written as DNA, the CDR3 is TGTGCCAGAAGCAGCCGGGAGGCGTGCCGAACACTAACCTACGAGCAGTACTTC. Translating gives CARSSREACRTLTYEQYF.

The chain carries TRBV4-1 and TRBJ2-2; D is perhaps TRBD2 (6 bases). The ends were cut back, 2 bases at V and 6 bases at J, with 10 bases in the middle. CDR3 length: 14 amino acids. Germline values: CDR1 MGHRA, CDR2 YSYEKL. In DNA, the CDR3 is TGCGCCAGCAGCCAAATAGGAGGGGCCGGGGAGCTGTTTTTT. It codes for CASSQIGGAGELFF.

V gene TRBV4-2 combines with J gene TRBJ2-3, with 9 nucleotides matching TRBD2. This CDR3 is 17 amino acids long. The germline gives CDR1 LGHNA, CDR2 YNFKEQ. Losses at the gene ends were 1 base for V and 4 bases for J; bases not matched to a gene: 9. For the CDR3, the DNA is TGTGCCAGCAGCCAAGTGGCGGGGGGGCGAGTCGCAGATACGCAGTATTTT. Translating gives CASSQVAGGRVADTQYF.

The chain carries TRBV12-5 and TRBJ1-4, with D hard to call. This CDR3 has 14 amino acids. Germline CDR1 and CDR2: LGHNT and FRNRAP. Trimming took 5 bases from V and 3 from J, leaving 10 bases between them. This CDR3 is CASGTGSSNEKLFF. CDR3 nucleotides: TGTGCTAGTGGTACGGGCAGCTCTAATGAAAAACTGTTTTTT.

This clone was observed once. The genes are TRBV5-6 and TRBJ2-3; 8 nucleotides agree with TRBD2. The CDR3 extends over 16 amino acids. CDR1 is SGHDT, CDR2 YYEEEE, per germline. V gave up 4 bases and J gave up 6 bases; unmatched junction bases: 13. The DNA of the CDR3 is TGTGCCAGCAGCGTTCTGGTTTCGGGGGGGCTGGATACGCAGTATTTT. This translates into CASSVLVSGGLDTQYF.

V and J are TRBV6-5 and TRBJ1-2, with a tentative D call TRBD1 (5 bases). Trimming cost V 0 bases and J 5 bases, with 16 bases left between them. From germline, CDR1 is MNHEY and CDR2 SVGAGI. CDR3 size: 16 residues. Here the CDR3 DNA reads TGTGCCAGCAGTTACTCATGGAGGGGCAGTGTTTATGGCTACACCTTC. This encodes CASSYSWRGSVYGYTF.

CDR3 sequence reads: CATSRDPSGGSNEQFF. The CDR3 nucleotides read TGTGCCACCAGCAGAGATCCTAGCGGGGGAAGCAATGAGCAGTTCTTC. The chain uses TRBV15 and TRBJ2-1, with TRBD2 matching over 10 bases. The V gene end was trimmed by 0 bases and the J gene end by 6 bases; junction bases not matched to a gene: 5. Germline lookup yields CDR1 LNHNV and CDR2 YYDKDF (reference sequence). This CDR3 is built from 16 residues.

J is TRBJ1-4 and V is TRBV7-2; D unclear. The CDR3 length is 16 residues. V lost 0 bases and J lost 5, with 13 bases in between. The germline V gene has CDR1 SGHTA and CDR2 FQGNSA. CDR3 coding DNA: TGTGCCAGCAGCTTAGCGGGTGGTCAGATAAATGAAAAACTGTTTTTT. Its protein product is CASSLAGGQINEKLFF. The variable domain in full, with the rest retrieved from reference TRBV7-2 and TRBJ1-4, is GAGVSQSPSNKVTEKGKDVELRCDPISGHTALYWYRQSLGQGLEFLIYFQGNSAPDKSGLPSDRFSAERTGGSVSTLTIQRTQQEDSAVYLCASSLAGGQINEKLFFGSGTQLSVL.

The J gene is TRBJ2-5, the V gene TRBV5-1; TRBD1 is a possible D gene (5 bases). V dropped 0 bases and J dropped 5 bases, with 11 bases sitting between them. The CDR3 covers 14 residues. The germline V gene encodes CDR1 SGHRS and CDR2 YFSETQ. The CDR3 region has the DNA TGCGCCAGCAGCTTGGGAGACAGTTCGGAGACCCAGTACTTC. It codes for CASSLGDSSETQYF.

The chain couples TRBV4-3 to TRBJ2-2; the match to TRBD2 covers 8 bases. Trimming took 0 bases from V and 5 from J; bases not matched to a gene: 5. This CDR3 contains 16 residues. Germline loops: CDR1 LGHNA, CDR2 YSLEER. Here the CDR3 reads CASSQDLAGGTGELFF. The CDR3 nucleotides are TGCGCCAGCAGCCAAGATCTGGCGGGAGGAACCGGGGAGCTGTTTTTT.